The T cell receptor beta chain under discussion was sequenced for a study of blood T cells in healthy people across ages. This CDR3 has 17 amino acids. Donation came from healthy Caucasian individuals in Russia who were aged 6 to 90. The study isolated at least 6 million PBMCs from each sample. Then a second PCR, running roughly 7 to 11 cycles, was carried out with a sample-barcoded 5' primer and a J-beta primer mix. One entry per CDR3 protein results from TCRdb running MiXCR on the 5' RACE reads. The sample has over a million distinct CDR3 sequences; approximately 42% are singletons. Specimen: blood. The clonotype comes from a woman under 30 in good health. The chain links TRBV21-1 to TRBJ1-2. TRBV21-1 is a pseudogene. CDR3 sequence reads: CASSKVSGNGPNYGYTF. The CDR3 DNA follows: TGTGCCAGCAGCAAAGTAAGTGGTAATGGACCAAACTATGGCTACACCTTC.